A single TCR beta chain is shown here with its context. Sequenced by immunoSEQ multiplex PCR; TCRdb stores in-frame clones only, minus some. The data show just over 60,000 clones, under 85% seen once. The sample comes from a study of blood T cell repertoires in COVID-19. J gave up 1 base and V 7 bases, and 11 bases lay outside the gene matches. CDR1 and CDR2 from the germline V gene are SNHLY and FYNNEI. The CDR3 length is 17 residues. The chain carries TRBV2 and TRBJ2-3, with 10 nucleotides matching TRBD2. What was sequenced was peripheral blood. The clonotype originates from a woman older than 75 with active or convalescent COVID-19. CDR3 protein: CASNPPAGGRGTDTQYF. CDR3 DNA: TGTGCCAGCAACCCCCCAGCGGGGGGGCGGGGCACAGATACGCAGTATTTT.